This TCR beta chain was retrieved from a study of shared clonotypes between healthy human individuals. Study outcomes and limitations: Sequencing depth was predicted to influence how clonotypes are shared among donors. The four-donor shared clonotypes exceeded non-shared clonotypes in generation probability, with non-shared ones scoring lower.

Repertoires were generated with immunoSEQ multiplex PCR, while TCRdb's copy carries only in-frame clones and drops some. This table holds about 870,000 clones, 80% to 95% found once. Worth noting for this clone: Its matching antigen is unknown.

The naive CD8 subset, CD45RO-negative cells positively selected for CCR7, excluded terminally differentiated effector memory CD45RA+ cells. The germline V gene encodes CDR1 MDHEN and CDR2 SYDVKM. The CDR3 has 15 residues. Trimming took 3 bases from V and 5 from J; bases not matched to a gene: 8. This chain joins TRBV28 and TRBJ2-5; 8 nucleotides line up with TRBD2. The source material was naive CD8+ T cells sorted from blood. The clonotype originates from a man aged 25 to 40 in good health. This chain's CDR3 is CASSFPTGGRETQYF. DNA for the CDR3: TGTGCCAGCAGTTTTCCCACGGGAGGGAGGGAGACCCAGTACTTC.